This T cell receptor beta chain was profiled in a study of blood T cell repertoires in COVID-19 (dated by TCRdb to about 2020). Background for the entire study: Samples covering the acute and convalescent phases of COVID-19 were provided by collaborators in the United States, Italy and Spain. The prospective study material was composed of cDNA or gDNA derived from T cells, B-cell-depleted T cells, or PBMCs. The samples were drawn from two sources: the first 160 participants of the ongoing ImmuneRACE study, and 1,000 to 1,500 subjects contributed by 6 global collaborators. Where HLA class I and class II types were available, the types were taken from metadata supplied by the sample provider, not from assay-based typing. The repertoires were released in a freely available public database intended as a resource for research on the immune response to SARS-CoV-2. Subjects who had been exposed to COVID-19, were actively infected with it, or had recovered from it provided the deeply sampled blood TCRbeta repertoires that made up the dataset. Sample metadata almost always included a de-identified subject ID, COVID-19 status, age in years and sex. On the study overall, not on this receptor specifically: The amount of clinical and demographic metadata varied by source and participant and was provided uncurated.

Samples from volunteer blood donors who had recovered from COVID-19 were contributed by a second Seattle source. Each collaborating institution followed its own protocols to collect whole blood in K2EDTA tubes. For TCRbeta analysis, collaborators shipped samples as frozen whole blood, isolated PBMCs, or DNA extracted from either of those sample types. A note on this clone: This receptor's antigen is unknown. The sample holds no much larger clone one base away, and base qualities are not on file.

The CDR3 numbers 15 residues from cysteine through phenylalanine. Solely the CDR3 DNA is kept, with 45 bases framed from the first base. CDR1 SGHVS and CDR2 FQNEAQ were looked up in the germline V gene. A distance of 10 bases separates the germline ends of V and J, which lose 0 bases and 2 bases respectively. The immunoSEQ Assay, a bias-controlled multiplex PCR, was used to amplify TCRbeta CDR3 regions from genomic DNA. The authors' pipeline ran thus. Within the assay, amplification of reference gene primers was used to estimate how many nucleated cells each sample contained. To quantify the absolute abundance of each unique TCRbeta CDR3 rearrangement, sequence reads were collapsed and filtered. For each sample, productive Simpson clonality was calculated by taking the square root of Simpson's diversity index across productive rearrangements. The immuneACCESS repertoire file appears here via TCRdb, limited to in-frame rearrangements. These files lack a portion of the clones; in checked studies, under half of the deficit traces to unresolved V genes, and the cause of the others is not known. The V and J calls and clone size are taken from that table; D and trimming were inferred from the DNA. The sample table holds about 170,000 clones, of which around 83% were seen once. The ten most abundant clones make up roughly 18% of the sample.

This receptor was taken from a woman in her 70s who had recovered from COVID-19. The receptor chain draws on TRBV7-8 and TRBJ1-2, with TRBD1 perhaps the D gene, on 6 matching bases. The sequenced material came from peripheral blood. The nucleotide sequence reads TGTGCCAGCAGCTTAGCACGGACAGCAAACTATGGCTACACCTTC. Its protein is CASSLARTANYGYTF.